A single sample gave rise to the 32 T cell receptor beta chains below, sequenced in a study of cytomegalovirus exposure and HLA in healthy donors. PCR employed 60 Vbeta and 13 Jbeta primers. Generated by immunoSEQ multiplex PCR, the TCRdb table keeps only in-frame clones and is missing some. Among fewer than 350,000 clones listed, about 87% were seen once. Input material: PBMCs. All receptors come from a woman between 18 and 29 years old in good health and CMV-seronegative.

A few counts support this clone. The CDR3 DNA is TGTGCCAGCAGTTTCACAGGGTCAGGAAACACCATATATTTT. Its protein product is CASSFTGSGNTIYF. The chain couples TRBV6-5 to TRBJ1-3, with a weak D call TRBD1 (6 bases). The CDR3 is 14 amino acids. CDR1 is MNHEY and CDR2 is SVGAGI in the germline V gene. Trimming shortened V by 4 bases and J by 4 bases, and 11 bases separated the two germline ends.

The chain has TRBV5-1 and TRBJ2-7; D gene uncertain. The V end lost 6 bases, the J end lost 4 bases, and 11 bases lay between the germline ends. CDR3 length equals 12 residues. Germline V gene lookup returns CDR1 SGHRS and CDR2 YFSETQ. CDR3 DNA sequence: TGCGCCAGCACCAGTTCTCCGTACGAGCAGTACTTC. This codes for CASTSSPYEQYF. The full variable domain, with the rest looked up from reference TRBV5-1 and TRBJ2-7, is KAGVTQTPRYLIKTRGQQVTLSCSPISGHRSVSWYQQTPGQGLQFLFEYFSETQRNKGNFPGRFSGRQFSNSRSEMNVSTLELGDSALYLCASTSSPYEQYFGPGTRLTVT.

The V gene is TRBV27, the J gene TRBJ2-7; 8 nucleotides match TRBD1. CDR3 size: 16 residues. Germline V lookup: CDR1 MNHEY, CDR2 SMNVEV (reference sequence). Unmatched junction bases numbered 12, after V lost 6 bases and J lost 2 bases. CDR3: CASSLSEDRVPYEQYF. As DNA, the CDR3 is TGTGCCAGCAGCTTGAGCGAGGACAGGGTCCCCTACGAGCAGTACTTC.

The gene calls are TRBV29-1 and TRBJ2-7; 11 bases map to TRBD1. Looked up from germline, CDR1 is SQVTM and CDR2 is ANQGSEA. The ends lost 0 bases at V and 6 bases at J; junction bases unmatched: 7. The CDR3 is 15 residues long. CDR3 DNA sequence: TGCAGCGTTGAAGATGCGGGGGGACAGGGGGGCGAGCAGTACTTC. This codes for CSVEDAGGQGGEQYF.

The chain has TRBV30 and TRBJ1-2, with 8 bases that match TRBD1. CDR1 is GTSNPN and CDR2 is SVGIG in the germline V gene (reference sequence). The CDR3 runs to 15 residues. V was clipped by 2 bases and J by 4 bases; unmatched bases: 9. The CDR3 here is CAWSLGQGWGYGYTF. DNA of the CDR3: TGTGCCTGGAGTCTTGGACAGGGATGGGGCTATGGCTACACCTTC.

The chain joins TRBV4-1 to TRBJ2-7, with D possibly TRBD2 on 5 matching bases. Germline CDR1 reads MGHRA; CDR2 reads YSYEKL. Deletions cut 3 bases from V and 4 bases from J, with 13 bases between. This CDR3 has 14 residues. CDR3 in DNA: TGCGCCAGCAGCCATGCGGAAGGAGGTTACGAGCAGTACTTC. Translation: CASSHAEGGYEQYF.

Details on this clone: The junction departs from germline at one end; a sequencing error may be responsible. Additional DNA sequences in this sample encode the identical CDR3. This rearrangement joins TRBV7-8 to TRBJ1-6; possible D gene TRBD1, 6 bases. The V gene's germline CDR1 is SGHVS and CDR2 FQNEAQ. The CDR3 is made up of 16 amino acids. CDR3 sequence: CASSKRGSSYNSPLHF. The CDR3 nucleotides are TGTGCCAGCAGCAAAAGGGGGAGCTCCTATAATTCCCCCCTCCACTTT.

The chain is built from TRBV15 and TRBJ2-3; 8 bases map to TRBD1. The germline V gene has CDR1 LNHNV and CDR2 YYDKDF (reference sequence). The CDR3 is made up of 17 amino acids. J was trimmed by 0 bases and V by 2 bases; bases with no gene match: 7. CDR3 sequence: CATSRTHRGVSTDTQYF. Here the CDR3 DNA reads TGTGCCACCAGCAGAACCCACAGGGGGGTTAGCACAGATACGCAGTATTTT.

The chain employs TRBV30 and TRBJ1-5; TRBD1 matches 7 bases. Germline trimming cut 4 bases from V and 4 bases from J; bases unmatched to any gene: 10. CDR1 is GTSNPN and CDR2 is SVGIG in the germline V gene (reference sequence). The CDR3 loop spans 15 amino acids. The CDR3 DNA reads as TGTGCCTGGACCCTGGGGGACAGCATAAATCAGCCCCAGCATTTT. As protein: CAWTLGDSINQPQHF.

This chain uses TRBV6-1 with TRBJ2-1; TRBD2 agrees at 8 bases. The CDR3 contains 15 residues. Losses at the gene ends were 4 bases for V and 7 bases for J; bases not matched to a gene: 9. In germline, CDR1 is MNHNS, CDR2 SASEGT. The CDR3 DNA reads as TGTGCCAGCAGTGGTGGGGGACTAGGGATGAATGAGCAGTTCTTC. The encoded protein is CASSGGGLGMNEQFF.

V and J are TRBV6-1 and TRBJ1-2; D perhaps matches TRBD1 (5 bases). The V gene's germline CDR1 is MNHNS and CDR2 SASEGT. The CDR3 loop spans 14 amino acids. Trimming took off 7 bases at V and 4 bases at J, with 16 bases between the two ends. The DNA of the CDR3 is TGTGCCAGCAAAGAGGCCAGGGTGAGCTATGGCTACACCTTC. It encodes CASKEARVSYGYTF.

This chain joins TRBV27 and TRBJ1-1; TRBD1 matches at 7 bases. Germline loops: CDR1 MNHEY, CDR2 SMNVEV (reference sequence). The J segment lost 1 base and the V segment lost 3 bases, leaving 5 bases of the junction unmatched. This CDR3 contains 15 residues. As DNA, the CDR3 is TGTGCCAGCAGTTTCACAGGGGTGTCGAACACTGAAGCTTTCTTT. Translation: CASSFTGVSNTEAFF.

The V call is TRBV15, the J call TRBJ1-4, with TRBD1 identical over 9 bases. This CDR3 is 17 amino acids long. CDR1 is LNHNV, CDR2 YYDKDF, per germline (reference sequence). With 3 bases clipped from V and 5 bases from J, the junction kept 10 bases outside the gene matches. CDR3 in DNA: TGTGCCACCAGCAGTGATGATTACGGGACAGGGAATGAAAAACTGTTTTTT. Amino acids: CATSSDDYGTGNEKLFF.

V and J are TRBV2 and TRBJ1-1; maybe TRBD1 (5 bases). Germline CDR1 reads SNHLY; CDR2 reads FYNNEI. This CDR3 has 13 residues. V shed 7 bases and J shed 2 bases, with 11 bases lying between them. The CDR3 coding sequence is TGTGCCAGCACCGGGGGATATAACACTGAAGCTTTCTTT. It is translated as CASTGGYNTEAFF.

The chain is built from TRBV2 and TRBJ1-1; weak D call: TRBD1 (6 bases). CDR3 size: 14 residues. Germline-derived CDR1 and CDR2 are SNHLY and FYNNEI. V lost 4 bases and J lost 8, with 17 bases in between. As DNA, the CDR3 is TGTGCCAGCAGTGGGTTCGGGGGGGCTTACGAAGCTTTCTTT. The encoded protein is CASSGFGGAYEAFF.

The J gene is TRBJ1-2, the V gene TRBV10-2; no definite D call. Trimming shortened V by 3 bases and J by 1 base, and 12 bases separated the two germline ends. The CDR3 consists of 15 residues. The germline CDR1 and CDR2 sequences are WSHSY and SAAADI. The CDR3 bases are TGCGCCAGCAGTGAATACTACACTATTAACTATGGCTACACCTTC. This sequence encodes CASSEYYTINYGYTF.

The genes are TRBV6-5 and TRBJ1-5, with D perhaps matching TRBD1 (6 bases). This CDR3 has 16 residues. The germline CDR1 and CDR2 sequences are MNHEY and SVGAGI. The ends were cut back, 0 bases at V and 9 bases at J, with 18 bases in the middle. Written as DNA, the CDR3 is TGTGCCAGCAGTTACTCGGCTCCAGGGGTTAATTGGCCCCAGCATTTT. It translates to CASSYSAPGVNWPQHF.

This chain uses TRBV7-9 with TRBJ1-6; D call uncertain. Germline assignment: CDR1 SEHNR and CDR2 FQNEAQ (reference sequence). This CDR3 is built from 14 residues. V dropped 0 bases and J dropped 7 bases, with 7 bases sitting between them. The CDR3 sequence is CASSLAGANSPLHF. The CDR3 region has the DNA TGTGCCAGCAGCTTAGCAGGAGCCAATTCACCCCTCCACTTT.

The V call is TRBV18, the J call TRBJ2-7; weak D call: TRBD1 (7 bases). Trimming removed 3 bases from V and 3 bases from J, with 15 bases in between. There are 15 residues in the CDR3. Germline values: CDR1 KGHSH, CDR2 LQKENI. CDR3 amino acids: CASSPTGGGSYEQYF. The CDR3 DNA sequence: TGTGCCAGCTCACCCACCGGAGGGGGCAGCTACGAGCAGTACTTC.

The chain uses TRBV29-1 and TRBJ2-1, with TRBD2 as a possible D gene (6 bases). Between the trimmed V and J ends, which lost 5 bases and 4 bases, there was a span of 9 bases. Per the germline V gene, CDR1 is SQVTM and CDR2 is ANQGSEA. The CDR3 loop spans 12 amino acids. CDR3 loop: CSVPGGYNEQFF. CDR3 bases: TGCAGCGTTCCCGGGGGATACAATGAGCAGTTCTTC.

This clone appeared a single time. The rearrangement joins TRBV9 to TRBJ2-3; 13 bases are a match to TRBD2. The CDR3 is 16 residues long. Trimming at V came to 3 bases and at J to 2 bases, leaving 3 bases not matched to a gene. Germline V gene sequence: CDR1 SGDLS, CDR2 YYNGEE. CDR3 sequence reads: CASSATSGGSTDTQYF. DNA of the CDR3: TGTGCCAGCAGCGCGACTAGCGGGGGGTCCACAGATACGCAGTATTTT.

The chain carries TRBV5-1 and TRBJ2-7; possibly TRBD1 for D (6 bases). Looked up from germline, CDR1 is SGHRS and CDR2 is YFSETQ. This CDR3 comprises 13 residues. Trimming took off 9 bases at V and 3 bases at J, with 16 bases between the two ends. The CDR3 DNA reads TGCGCCACCTCCCCGAGGGGGAACTACGAGCAGTACTTC. Its translation is CATSPRGNYEQYF.

The V call is TRBV7-9, the J call TRBJ1-1, with 11 nucleotides matching TRBD1. CDR1 is SEHNR, CDR2 FQNEAQ, per germline (reference sequence). V trimming: 0 bases; J trimming: 8 bases; junction bases outside the gene matches: 2. The CDR3 contains 14 residues. The CDR3 coding sequence is TGTGCCAGCAGCTTAGCGGGGGACAGGGGGGAAGCTTTCTTT. It yields the protein CASSLAGDRGEAFF.

This chain joins TRBV27 and TRBJ1-1; D unresolved. Trimming left V 2 bases short and J 0 bases short, with 19 bases between. The CDR3 runs to 18 residues. Looked up from germline, CDR1 is MNHEY and CDR2 is SMNVEV (reference sequence). The CDR3 nucleotides read TGTGCCAGCAGTTTAGCCCCCCCTCCAGCGGCAGTGAACACTGAAGCTTTCTTT. Protein: CASSLAPPPAAVNTEAFF.

V usage is TRBV25-1 and J usage is TRBJ1-1; weak D call: TRBD1 (5 bases). This CDR3 region has 14 residues. With 2 bases removed from V and 0 bases from J, the gap between germline ends came to 7 bases. Germline V CDR1 and CDR2: MGHDK, SYGVNS. CDR3 coding DNA: TGTGCCAGCAGTGAACAGGGCCTGAACACTGAAGCTTTCTTT. This sequence encodes CASSEQGLNTEAFF. The variable domain in full, completed from reference TRBV25-1 and TRBJ1-1, reads EADIYQTPRYLVIGTGKKITLECSQTMGHDKMYWYQQDPGMELHLIHYSYGVNSTEKGDLSSESTVSRIRTEHFPLTLESARPSHTSQYLCASSEQGLNTEAFFGQGTRLTVV.

Only one count was recorded for this clone. The chain couples TRBV6-6 to TRBJ1-5, with 7 bases fitting TRBD1. Matching the DNA end better, TRBJ2-3 makes the J call doubtful. The CDR3 spans 14 residues. Germline assignment: CDR1 MNHNY and CDR2 SVGAGI (reference sequence). This chain's CDR3 is CASSRDSSNQPQYF. In DNA form, the CDR3 reads TGTGCCAGCTCCAGGGACAGTAGCAATCAGCCCCAGTATTTT.

The chain employs TRBV7-9 and TRBJ1-2; no firm D call. The V and J ends lost 4 bases and 4 bases respectively, with 13 bases between them. The CDR3 is 14 amino acids. From germline, CDR1 is SEHNR and CDR2 FQNEAQ (reference sequence). In DNA form, the CDR3 reads TGTGCCAGCAGCTCACAACATCTTGTCTATGGCTACACCTTC. Translation gives CASSSQHLVYGYTF.

The chain carries TRBV4-1 and TRBJ1-1; perhaps TRBD1 as D (6 bases). V was cut by 4 bases and J by 4 bases, with 13 bases left in between. CDR1 MGHRA and CDR2 YSYEKL come from the germline V gene. The CDR3 runs 14 residues. CDR3 residues: CASSRTGRATEAFF. The CDR3, as DNA: TGCGCCAGCAGCCGAACAGGGAGGGCCACTGAAGCTTTCTTT.

The chain links TRBV5-5 to TRBJ2-7; D gene uncertain. Between the trimmed V and J ends, which lost 4 bases and 5 bases, there was a span of 13 bases. CDR3 size: 13 residues. Germline V gene lookup returns CDR1 SGHKS and CDR2 YYEKEE (reference sequence). The chain's CDR3 is CASSRFDTNEQYF. The CDR3 bases are TGTGCCAGCAGCCGTTTCGACACCAACGAGCAGTACTTC.

The chain is built from TRBV5-5 and TRBJ2-7, with 7 nucleotides matching TRBD2. The CDR3 is 14 amino acids. Germline assignment: CDR1 SGHKS and CDR2 YYEKEE (reference sequence). The V and J ends lost 5 bases and 3 bases, in that order; junction bases with no gene match: 8. CDR3 sequence: CASSPVGGSYEQYF. For the CDR3, the DNA is TGTGCCAGCAGTCCGGTAGGCGGGAGCTACGAGCAGTACTTC.

Written as DNA, the CDR3 is TGCAGCGTTGAAGATTTACGGGGGGTTTCCTACGAGCAGTACTTC. Amino acids: CSVEDLRGVSYEQYF. The rearrangement uses TRBV29-1 and TRBJ2-7, with TRBD2 matching over 7 bases. With 0 bases clipped from V and 1 base from J, the junction kept 6 bases outside the gene matches. This CDR3 contains 15 residues. Germline-derived CDR1 and CDR2 are SQVTM and ANQGSEA.

The chain combines TRBV10-2 with TRBJ2-3; 9 nucleotides align to TRBD2. The length of the CDR3 is 15 residues. The germline V gene has CDR1 WSHSY and CDR2 SAAADI. J lost 1 base, V lost 3 bases, and 2 bases had no gene match. The CDR3: CASSEQRGGTDTQYF. For the CDR3, the DNA is TGCGCCAGCAGTGAACAGCGGGGGGGCACAGATACGCAGTATTTT.